This TCR beta chain was captured by sequencing in a study of T cell responses to AZD1222 COVID-19 vaccine. The assay was immunoSEQ multiplex PCR, and TCRdb's table has in-frame clones only and misses some. Among 100,000 to 150,000 clones listed, roughly 87% were seen once. CDR1 SGHKS and CDR2 YYEKEE come from the germline V gene (reference sequence). The CDR3 covers 14 residues. V was pared by 4 bases and J by 4 bases, with 15 bases between. This sample comprised peripheral blood, obtained on day 0 of AZD1222 vaccination. V usage is TRBV5-5 and J usage is TRBJ2-7; D may be TRBD2 (5 bases). The clonotype comes from an adult in good health. CDR3 protein: CASSRGLVGYEQYF. The CDR3 DNA follows: TGTGCCAGCAGCCGAGGGCTAGTAGGGTACGAGCAGTACTTC.